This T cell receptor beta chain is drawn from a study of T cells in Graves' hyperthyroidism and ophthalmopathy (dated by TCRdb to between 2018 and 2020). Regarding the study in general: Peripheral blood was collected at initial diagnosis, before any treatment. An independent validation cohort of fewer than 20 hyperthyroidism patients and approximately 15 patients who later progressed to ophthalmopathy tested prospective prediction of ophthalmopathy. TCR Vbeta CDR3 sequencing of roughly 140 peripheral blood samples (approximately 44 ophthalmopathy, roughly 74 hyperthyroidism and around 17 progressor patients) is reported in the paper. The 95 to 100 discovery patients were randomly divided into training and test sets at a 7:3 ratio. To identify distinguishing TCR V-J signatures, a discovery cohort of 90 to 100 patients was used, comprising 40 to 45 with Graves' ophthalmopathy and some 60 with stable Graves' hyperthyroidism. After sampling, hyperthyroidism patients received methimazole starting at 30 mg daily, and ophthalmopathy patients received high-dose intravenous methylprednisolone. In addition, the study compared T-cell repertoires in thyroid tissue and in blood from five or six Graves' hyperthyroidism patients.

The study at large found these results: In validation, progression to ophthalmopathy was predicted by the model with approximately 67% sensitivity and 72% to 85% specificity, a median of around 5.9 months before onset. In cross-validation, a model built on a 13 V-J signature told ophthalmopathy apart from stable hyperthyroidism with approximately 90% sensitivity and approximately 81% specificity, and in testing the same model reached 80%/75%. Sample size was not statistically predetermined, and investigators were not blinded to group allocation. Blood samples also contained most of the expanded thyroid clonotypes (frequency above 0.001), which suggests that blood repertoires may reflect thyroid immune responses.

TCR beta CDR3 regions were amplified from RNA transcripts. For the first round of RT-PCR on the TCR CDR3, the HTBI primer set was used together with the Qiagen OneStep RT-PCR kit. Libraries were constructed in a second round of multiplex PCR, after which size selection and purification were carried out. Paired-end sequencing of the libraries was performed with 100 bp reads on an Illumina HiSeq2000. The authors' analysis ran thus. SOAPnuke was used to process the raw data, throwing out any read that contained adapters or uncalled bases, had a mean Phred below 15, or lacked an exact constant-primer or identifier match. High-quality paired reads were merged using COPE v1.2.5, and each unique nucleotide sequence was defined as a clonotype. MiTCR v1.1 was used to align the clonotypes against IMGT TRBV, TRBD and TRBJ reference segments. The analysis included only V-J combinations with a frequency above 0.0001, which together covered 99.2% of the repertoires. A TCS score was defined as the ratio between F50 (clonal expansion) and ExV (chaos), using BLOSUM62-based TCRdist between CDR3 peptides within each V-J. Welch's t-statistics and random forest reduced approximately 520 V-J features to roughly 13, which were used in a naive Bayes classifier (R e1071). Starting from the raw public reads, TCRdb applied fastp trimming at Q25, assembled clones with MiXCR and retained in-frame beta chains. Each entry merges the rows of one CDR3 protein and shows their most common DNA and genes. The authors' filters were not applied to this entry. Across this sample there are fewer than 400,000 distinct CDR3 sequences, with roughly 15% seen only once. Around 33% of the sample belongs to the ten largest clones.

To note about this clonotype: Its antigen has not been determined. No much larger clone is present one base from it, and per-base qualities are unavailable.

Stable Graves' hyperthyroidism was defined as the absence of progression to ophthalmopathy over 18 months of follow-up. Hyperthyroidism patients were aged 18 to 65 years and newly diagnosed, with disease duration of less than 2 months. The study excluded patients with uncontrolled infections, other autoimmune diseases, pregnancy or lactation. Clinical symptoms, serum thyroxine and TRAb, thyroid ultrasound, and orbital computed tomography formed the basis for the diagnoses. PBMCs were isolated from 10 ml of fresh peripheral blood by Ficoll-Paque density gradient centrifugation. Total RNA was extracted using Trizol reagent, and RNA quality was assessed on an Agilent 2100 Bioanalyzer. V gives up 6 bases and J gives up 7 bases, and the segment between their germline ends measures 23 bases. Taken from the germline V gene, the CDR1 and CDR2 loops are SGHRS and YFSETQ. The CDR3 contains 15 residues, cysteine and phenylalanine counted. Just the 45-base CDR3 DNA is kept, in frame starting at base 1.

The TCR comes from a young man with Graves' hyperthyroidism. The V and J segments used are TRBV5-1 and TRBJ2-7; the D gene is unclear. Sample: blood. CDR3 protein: CASTSGSSMPGEQYF. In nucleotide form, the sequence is TGCGCCAGCACCTCGGGTAGCTCTATGCCGGGTGAGCAGTACTTC.